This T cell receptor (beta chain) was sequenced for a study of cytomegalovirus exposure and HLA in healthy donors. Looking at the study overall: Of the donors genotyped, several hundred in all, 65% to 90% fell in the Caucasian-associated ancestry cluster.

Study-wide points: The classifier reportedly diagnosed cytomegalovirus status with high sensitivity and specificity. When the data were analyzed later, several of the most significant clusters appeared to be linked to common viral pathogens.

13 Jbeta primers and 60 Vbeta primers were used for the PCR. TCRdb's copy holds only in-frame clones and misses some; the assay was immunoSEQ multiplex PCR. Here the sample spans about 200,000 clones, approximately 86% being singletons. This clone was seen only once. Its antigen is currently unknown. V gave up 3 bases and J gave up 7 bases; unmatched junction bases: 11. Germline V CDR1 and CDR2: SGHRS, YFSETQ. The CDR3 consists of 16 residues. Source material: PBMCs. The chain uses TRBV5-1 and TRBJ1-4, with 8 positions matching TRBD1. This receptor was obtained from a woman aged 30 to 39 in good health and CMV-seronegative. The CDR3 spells CASSWTMTGEGEKLFF. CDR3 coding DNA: TGCGCCAGCAGCTGGACTATGACAGGGGAAGGTGAAAAACTGTTTTTT.